This TCR beta chain was found in a study of T-cell memory formation after mild COVID-19. The study's findings and limits: Those CD4+ clones that contracted were mainly in CM and EM (CD8+ ones in EMRA). Whether second-wave clones peaking at day 37 were SARS-CoV-2 specific went unconfirmed. Contracting clones from day 15 to 85 showed balanced CD4/CD8; later expanders favored CD4+. Memory sampled before infection contained some responding clones, suggesting cross-reactive memory joined.

V was cut by 1 base and J by 5 bases, with 13 bases left in between. In germline, CDR1 is DFQATT, CDR2 SNEGSKA (reference sequence). This CDR3 contains 14 residues. This clonotype was detected a few times. Its antigen is undetermined. A single record per CDR3 protein comes from TCRdb applying MiXCR to the 5' RACE reads. The data show approximately 230,000 distinct CDR3 sequences, about 16% seen once. The clonotype was recovered from a man between 18 and 29 years old who had mild COVID-19 (a few samples of this study predate the infection). Cell type and time point are not known. The chain carries TRBV20-1 and TRBJ2-3; a weak D match, TRBD2 (5 bases). Material for sequencing was PBMCs or a T cell subset sorted from them (not recorded which). The CDR3 region has the DNA TGCAGTGCTAGAGGAGGGTTAGCAGGAGATACGCAGTATTTT. Translated, it gives CSARGGLAGDTQYF.